This T cell receptor beta chain was documented in a study of T and B cells in COVID-19 patients (TCRdb year 2020). In terms of the full investigation: Using TRB and IGH repertoire sequencing of peripheral blood, the study characterized adaptive immunity in COVID-19 patients who had active infection or had recovered. Of the 20 to 25 patients in the active-infection cohort, about 17 had comorbidities associated with unfavorable COVID-19 outcome. Critical illness requiring mechanical ventilation or ECMO was present in about 60% of the 20 patients in the active-infection cohort. A median age of approximately 34 years was recorded in the recovered cohort versus around 67 years in the active-infection cohort. As many as 9 follow-up blood samples were taken per patient, and some of the samples covered different disease stages within the same individual. A couple of patients belonged to both the recovered and active cohorts because samples were available from active disease and after recovery. An age-matched reference group of some 40 healthy donors negative for COVID-19 antibodies was used as the comparison for repertoire analyses. A recovered cohort comprised roughly 19 patients contributing 20 to 25 samples, mostly after mild to moderate COVID-19 managed as outpatients. The repository of TCR and BCR sequences included 55 to 75 time points from 35 to 40 patients, and more than 8.3 million TCR sequences were analysed.

The paper as a whole reports these results and caveats: TRBV/TRBJ gene usage was reported as strongly skewed in patients with COVID-19. Specific T cell subsets (CD4+/Treg/CD8+) and sorted SARS-CoV-2-responsive or tetramer+ T cells had not yet been sequenced, with those experiments still ongoing. A total of over 2,000 TCR clusters were exclusive to the recovered cohort, and about 30 of those clusters were low-pGen clusters. Prospective validation of the reported TCR clusters was stated to be required before clinical use. In active COVID-19, TRB repertoires were highly clonal, while at recovery, diversity and richness increased above the levels seen in healthy donors. The cohort was considered too small for HLA contributions to COVID-19 susceptibility or severity to be assessed. Few blood samples were available from mildly ill patients while symptoms were present, and early samples from severe cases were likewise scarce.

TRB repertoires were amplified using about 220-550 ng of genomic DNA isolated from blood. The sequencer listed for this sample is Illumina MiSeq. TRB rearrangements were amplified by multiplex PCR with BIOMED2 TRB-A/B primer pools. Two consecutive PCRs added Illumina-compatible adapters and 7-nucleotide sample barcodes to the amplicons. All library PCRs used Phusion HS II polymerase. The amplicons were purified from gel with the NucleoSpin Gel and PCR Clean-up kit, measured on Qubit, and combined at about 3.8 nM. Amplicon pool quality was checked on an Agilent 2100 Bioanalyzer before Illumina next-generation sequencing. As for how the authors treated the data: Annotation of TRB rearrangements was done in MiXCR 3.0.8 with the default MiXCR reference library. Non-productive reads and sequences with fewer than 2 reads were removed, and every unique CDR3 nucleotide sequence was treated as one clone. Clonality, diversity, richness and V-J gene usage were computed in R 3.5.1. GLIPH2 was used to cluster TCRs by CDR3 similarity, and OLGA was used to calculate generation probabilities. GLIPH2 clusters were kept only when the clusters contained at least four unique TCR clonotypes present in at least three individuals. TCRdb reran the public reads through fastp at Q25 and MiXCR, keeping productive beta chains. CDR3 protein duplicates are merged, each entry listing the most common genes and DNA. The V and J calls come from TCRdb's annotation, not from the publication. Recorded for this sample are around 6,200 distinct CDR3 sequences; 25% to 40% of them occurred a single time. The ten largest clones add up to 50% to 70% of the sample.

As encoded in the germline V gene (reference sequence), CDR1 is MNHEY while CDR2 is SMNVEV. The CDR3 sequence holds 20 residues, the cysteine and phenylalanine included. Here the CDR3 DNA is all that survives: 60 bases in frame from base 1. V has 0 bases trimmed and J has 8 bases trimmed; junction bases matching no gene number 21. With regard to this clonotype: Its antigen is unknown. Base qualities are missing; no much larger clone stands one base away.

This receptor was obtained from a human donor with active COVID-19. Sequencing was performed on blood. The chain joins TRBV27 to TRBJ1-4; 7 central bases correspond to TRBD1. The CDR3 region reads CASSLSAGSRNFKTGEKLFF. The nucleotides are TGTGCCAGCAGTTTATCCGCAGGTTCAAGGAACTTTAAGACAGGGGAAAAACTGTTTTTT.